The rows below give T cell receptor beta chains drawn from one sample of a study of blood T cell repertoires in COVID-19. The protocol was immunoSEQ multiplex PCR, while the TCRdb copy is restricted to in-frame clones and leaves out a portion. Of tens of thousands of clones listed, approximately 84% were seen once; the top ten hold approximately 12%. The sequenced sample was peripheral blood. These receptor sequences come from a human donor in a cohort sampled during active COVID-19. CDR3s include the opening cysteine and the closing phenylalanine or tryptophan. Fields, in order: CDR3 DNA, CDR3 protein, J gene, V gene, clone size, D gene. The D gene is left open where the match is weak. Not all rows give a size; the values are once, few, many and, for expanded clones, a class.

CDR3 DNA: TGTGCCAGTAGTATATACGGGACAGGACATGGCTACACCTTC
CDR3 protein: CASSIYGTGHGYTF
J gene: TRBJ1-2
V gene: TRBV19
clone size: -
D gene: TRBD1

CDR3 DNA: TGTGCCAGCAGCGCCAGGACAGGGATTAACCAGCCCCAGCATTTT
CDR3 protein: CASSARTGINQPQHF
J gene: TRBJ1-5
V gene: TRBV2
clone size: -
D gene: TRBD1

CDR3 DNA: TGTGCCAGTAGTATGTCTAGCGGGGGGAACACCGGGGAGCTGTTTTTT
CDR3 protein: CASSMSSGGNTGELFF
J gene: TRBJ2-2
V gene: TRBV19
clone size: -
D gene: TRBD2

CDR3 DNA: TGTGCCAGCAGTAGACAGGGAAAAGAATCCTACGAGCAGTACTTC
CDR3 protein: CASSRQGKESYEQYF
J gene: TRBJ2-7
V gene: TRBV6-5
clone size: -
D gene: TRBD1

CDR3 DNA: TGTGCCAGCAGCGGACAAGGGGAGCTGTTTTTT
CDR3 protein: CASSGQGELFF
J gene: TRBJ2-2
V gene: TRBV5-4
clone size: -
D gene: -

CDR3 DNA: TGCGCCAGCAGCTTGAGCGTCCAGGGAGGTTCGTACGAGCAGTACTTC
CDR3 protein: CASSLSVQGGSYEQYF
J gene: TRBJ2-7
V gene: TRBV5-1
clone size: -
D gene: -

CDR3 DNA: TGTGCCAGCAGCTTGCAGGGGGGCTCTGGAAACACCATATATTTT
CDR3 protein: CASSLQGGSGNTIYF
J gene: TRBJ1-3
V gene: TRBV5-4
clone size: -
D gene: TRBD1

CDR3 DNA: TGTGCCAGCACCGAAAGGGGGGGGTCGCCGGGAAAACTGTTTTTT
CDR3 protein: CASTERGGSPGKLFF
J gene: TRBJ1-4
V gene: TRBV2
clone size: -
D gene: -

CDR3 DNA: TGTGCCAGCAGTTTAGGCAGGGGACCCTACGAGCAGTACTTC
CDR3 protein: CASSLGRGPYEQYF
J gene: TRBJ2-7
V gene: TRBV27
clone size: few
D gene: -

CDR3 DNA: TGTGCCAGCAGCCCCGGTACTGACAGGGGGAGGGCAGACTATGGCTACACCTTC
CDR3 protein: CASSPGTDRGRADYGYTF
J gene: TRBJ1-2
V gene: TRBV7-9
clone size: -
D gene: TRBD1

CDR3 DNA: TGTGCCAGCAGTGGGGGCAGGCTTAATGAGCAGTTCTTC
CDR3 protein: CASSGGRLNEQFF
J gene: TRBJ2-1
V gene: TRBV2
clone size: -
D gene: -

CDR3 DNA: TGTGCCAGCAGTTTAGTATCGCGCATGTCCGGAAACACCATATATTTT
CDR3 protein: CASSLVSRMSGNTIYF
J gene: TRBJ1-3
V gene: TRBV28
clone size: -
D gene: -

CDR3 DNA: TGTGCCACCAGTGCTTCCTGGGGGGGAAGCTACGAGCAGTACTTC
CDR3 protein: CATSASWGGSYEQYF
J gene: TRBJ2-7
V gene: TRBV24-1
clone size: -
D gene: TRBD2

CDR3 DNA: TGCGCCAGCAGCGTAATGAACGTGGTAGGGACTAGCGGGACGACCCAGTACTTC
CDR3 protein: CASSVMNVVGTSGTTQYF
J gene: TRBJ2-5
V gene: TRBV5-1
clone size: -
D gene: TRBD2

CDR3 DNA: TGTGCCAGCAGCCAATCGGAGGTCTATGGCTACACCTTC
CDR3 protein: CASSQSEVYGYTF
J gene: TRBJ1-2
V gene: TRBV2
clone size: -
D gene: -

CDR3 DNA: TGTGCCAGCTCTACTGGGCTACCTAACACCGGGGAGCTGTTTTTT
CDR3 protein: CASSTGLPNTGELFF
J gene: TRBJ2-2
V gene: TRBV18
clone size: -
D gene: -

CDR3 DNA: TGCGCCAGCAGCGCCGCCGGGACAGGCCCTGACGAGCAGTACTTC
CDR3 protein: CASSAAGTGPDEQYF
J gene: TRBJ2-7
V gene: TRBV5-1
clone size: -
D gene: TRBD1

CDR3 DNA: TGTGCCAGCACCCCTTCGCTTAGCGGAGGCCTTGGTGGGCAGTACTTC
CDR3 protein: CASTPSLSGGLGGQYF
J gene: TRBJ2-7
V gene: TRBV28
clone size: -
D gene: -

CDR3 DNA: TGTGCCAGCAGCTTTGGCGGAGGCTTTACTGAAGCTTTCTTT
CDR3 protein: CASSFGGGFTEAFF
J gene: TRBJ1-1
V gene: TRBV5-4
clone size: -
D gene: -

CDR3 DNA: TGTGCCAGCAGCTTTGGGACAGGGACCCGGAACACTGAAGCTTTCTTT
CDR3 protein: CASSFGTGTRNTEAFF
J gene: TRBJ1-1
V gene: TRBV11-2
clone size: once
D gene: TRBD1

CDR3 DNA: TGTGCCAGCAGCAAAGTGGGGGGAAATAACTATGGCTACACCTTC
CDR3 protein: CASSKVGGNNYGYTF
J gene: TRBJ1-2
V gene: TRBV21-1
clone size: -
D gene: -

CDR3 DNA: TGTGCCAGCCAGTGGGAGAAAGCCGCCGGGGAGCTGTTTTTT
CDR3 protein: CASQWEKAAGELFF
J gene: TRBJ2-2
V gene: TRBV18
clone size: -
D gene: -

CDR3 DNA: TGCGCCAGCAGCACAGGACTAGCGGGAGCCCACCAAGAGACCCAGTACTTC
CDR3 protein: CASSTGLAGAHQETQYF
J gene: TRBJ2-5
V gene: TRBV5-1
clone size: -
D gene: TRBD2

CDR3 DNA: TGTGCCATCGGACGGGAGGATGGCACAGATACGCAGTATTTT
CDR3 protein: CAIGREDGTDTQYF
J gene: TRBJ2-3
V gene: TRBV10-3
clone size: once
D gene: TRBD2

CDR3 DNA: TGTGCCAGTAGTCCTAGGTTGGGGGAGGCCGCCCAAAACATTCAGTACTTC
CDR3 protein: CASSPRLGEAAQNIQYF
J gene: TRBJ2-4
V gene: TRBV19
clone size: -
D gene: -

CDR3 DNA: TGTGCCAGCAGCTTCACAGGGGATAGTTCTGGCTACACCTTC
CDR3 protein: CASSFTGDSSGYTF
J gene: TRBJ1-2
V gene: TRBV7-9
clone size: -
D gene: TRBD1

CDR3 DNA: TGCAGCGTTGACAGGTCCGATACGCAGTATTTT
CDR3 protein: CSVDRSDTQYF
J gene: TRBJ2-3
V gene: TRBV29-1
clone size: -
D gene: -

CDR3 DNA: TGTGCCACCGTCCCAGCGGGAGGAGGCGAGCAGTACTTC
CDR3 protein: CATVPAGGGEQYF
J gene: TRBJ2-7
V gene: TRBV28
clone size: -
D gene: TRBD2

CDR3 DNA: TGCGCCAGCACTCCGGGACAGGGGGCTGGGGCCAACGTCCTGACTTTC
CDR3 protein: CASTPGQGAGANVLTF
J gene: TRBJ2-6
V gene: TRBV5-1
clone size: -
D gene: TRBD1

CDR3 DNA: TGTGCCAGCAGCCCTCGGGACAGGGCAAGCACAGATACGCAGTATTTT
CDR3 protein: CASSPRDRASTDTQYF
J gene: TRBJ2-3
V gene: TRBV7-9
clone size: -
D gene: TRBD1

CDR3 DNA: TGCGCCAGCAGCCGCCTGGGGGACTTTGGCTACACCTTC
CDR3 protein: CASSRLGDFGYTF
J gene: TRBJ1-2
V gene: TRBV5-1
clone size: -
D gene: -

CDR3 DNA: TGTGCCACCCGGACCCGCGGGGCCGGGGAGCTGTTTTTT
CDR3 protein: CATRTRGAGELFF
J gene: TRBJ2-2
V gene: TRBV14
clone size: once
D gene: -

CDR3 DNA: TGTGCCAGTAGGATGGACGCAGGGGTGGGCAATCAGCCCCAGCATTTT
CDR3 protein: CASRMDAGVGNQPQHF
J gene: TRBJ1-5
V gene: TRBV19
clone size: -
D gene: -

CDR3 DNA: TGTGCCAGCAGTGGACAGCTTAACTATGGCTACACCTTC
CDR3 protein: CASSGQLNYGYTF
J gene: TRBJ1-2
V gene: TRBV2
clone size: -
D gene: -

CDR3 DNA: TGTGCCAGCAGCCCCCAAGAGGCGTTGTATAATTCACCCCTCCACTTT
CDR3 protein: CASSPQEALYNSPLHF
J gene: TRBJ1-6
V gene: TRBV14
clone size: -
D gene: -

CDR3 DNA: TGTGCCAGCTCATCCCTGGGGTCAGGGGGCGCATCGGACACTGAAGCTTTCTTT
CDR3 protein: CASSSLGSGGASDTEAFF
J gene: TRBJ1-1
V gene: TRBV18
clone size: -
D gene: TRBD1

CDR3 DNA: TGTGCCAGCAGTTTGGAGCGGCTAGCGGGATTGTACGAGCAGTACTTC
CDR3 protein: CASSLERLAGLYEQYF
J gene: TRBJ2-7
V gene: TRBV28
clone size: -
D gene: TRBD2

CDR3 DNA: TGTGCCAGCAGCTTGGACGGAGGAAGAGATTCACCCCTCCACTTT
CDR3 protein: CASSLDGGRDSPLHF
J gene: TRBJ1-6
V gene: TRBV5-4
clone size: -
D gene: -

CDR3 DNA: TGTGCCAGCAGCGCGAGCGGGGCAAACAATGAGCAGTTCTTC
CDR3 protein: CASSASGANNEQFF
J gene: TRBJ2-1
V gene: TRBV5-4
clone size: -
D gene: TRBD2